This paragraph covers one T cell receptor (beta chain) sequence. These data come from a study of blood T cell repertoires in COVID-19. Study in general: Sources were T cells, B-cell-depleted T cells, or PBMCs; the material itself was cDNA or gDNA.

Authors' data handling: Amplification from reference gene primers served as the basis for estimated nucleated cell counts. Sequencing was performed with immunoSEQ multiplex PCR; in TCRdb, only in-frame clones are kept and a portion is missing. Clone size and V and J calls were adopted from that table, with D and trimming inferred from the DNA. Of some 380,000 clones in the sample, around 90% are singletons; the top ten hold about 7%. V lost 2 bases and J 5 bases, leaving 6 bases between the germline ends. Germline CDR1 is ENHRY and CDR2 is SYGVKD. There are 12 residues in the CDR3. Sequencing was performed on peripheral blood. The chain is built from TRBV10-3 and TRBJ2-5; D not certain. The sequence was collected from a young man with active or convalescent COVID-19. Here the CDR3 DNA reads TGTGCCATCAGTGAGGAACGGGAGACCCAGTACTTC. It specifies CAISEERETQYF.